The clone carrying this T cell receptor (beta chain) showed up many times. Antigen specificity is unknown. The source of the sample is a study of CD8 T cells in ankylosing spondylitis. This CDR3 comprises 16 residues. V lost 0 bases and J 3 bases, leaving 13 bases between the germline ends. The germline CDR1 and CDR2 sequences are SGHRS and YFSETQ. Overall study findings and caveats: Prior work had noted some motif variants in reactive arthritis blood and synovial fluid. Eight or nine highly homologous variants made up a TCR beta motif that seemed to typify ankylosing spondylitis blood. The clones that were linked to disease were reported to be significantly enriched in matched synovial fluid samples from ankylosing spondylitis patients.

Quantitative 5'-RACE with molecular barcodes produced the TCR beta libraries. TCRdb reprocessed the 5' RACE reads with MiXCR, giving one entry per CDR3 protein. The sample includes 200,000 to 250,000 distinct CDR3 sequences, approximately 7.3% of them seen just once. V and J are TRBV5-1 and TRBJ2-1; a weak D match, TRBD1 (6 bases). Sample: blood, either unsorted or a sorted T cell fraction (not recorded which). The receptor was derived from a male donor with ankylosing spondylitis. Here the CDR3 reads CASSLGTVSRYNEQFF. The CDR3 DNA sequence: TGCGCCAGCAGCTTGGGGACAGTATCCCGCTACAATGAGCAGTTCTTC.